One and the same sample provided the 10 T cell receptor beta chains below, sequenced in a study of response to subunit inactivated influenza vaccine. TCRdb reanalysed the RT-PCR reads using MiXCR and keeps one entry per CDR3 protein. The top ten clones hold 7.6% of a sample with roughly 670,000 distinct CDR3 sequences, 14% of them seen once. This specimen was PBMCs from blood, taken roughly 2 weeks before vaccination. The source of these receptors is a man in his fifties who received an inactivated influenza vaccine.

V and J are TRBV5-1 and TRBJ2-5; the D is unclear. Trimming removed 0 bases from V and 3 bases from J, with 6 bases in between. The CDR3 is made up of 13 amino acids. CDR1 and CDR2 (germline): SGHRS, YFSETQ. The CDR3 region is CASSLDPEETQYF. For the CDR3, the DNA is TGCGCCAGCAGCTTGGATCCGGAAGAGACCCAGTACTTC. Full variable domain (rest looked up from reference TRBV5-1 and TRBJ2-5): KAGVTQTPRYLIKTRGQQVTLSCSPISGHRSVSWYQQTPGQGLQFLFEYFSETQRNKGNFPGRFSGRQFSNSRSEMNVSTLELGDSALYLCASSLDPEETQYFGPGTRLLVL.

The chain combines TRBV6-5 with TRBJ1-5; D unresolved. Between the trimmed V and J ends, which lost 0 bases and 0 bases, there was a span of 9 bases. The CDR3 has 16 amino acids. Per germline, CDR1 MNHEY and CDR2 SVGAGI. The DNA for the CDR3 is TGTGCCAGCAGTTACTCGTACCCTTATAGCAATCAGCCCCAGCATTTT. This gives the protein CASSYSYPYSNQPQHF.

This clonotype appeared a few times. The gene calls are TRBV15 and TRBJ1-4, with D unresolved. Germline V gives CDR1 LNHNV, CDR2 YYDKDF (reference sequence). The CDR3 totals 17 residues. Trimming removed 0 bases at V and 5 bases at J, with 16 bases between. The CDR3 DNA sequence: TGTGCCACCAGCAGAGATTTCCGTATGACCGGAAATGAAAAACTGTTTTTT. It is translated as CATSRDFRMTGNEKLFF.

The chain links TRBV6-5 to TRBJ2-2; the D gene is possibly TRBD2 (6 bases). Germline V gene lookup returns CDR1 MNHEY and CDR2 SVGAGI. This CDR3 spans 13 amino acids. Between the trimmed V and J ends, which lost 5 bases and 6 bases, there was a span of 10 bases. DNA for the CDR3: TGTGCCAGCAGTATACTAGCTTCCGGGGAGCTGTTTTTT. Its translation is CASSILASGELFF.

The CDR3 sequence is CASSQGRQSDEQFF. CDR3 sequence (DNA): TGTGCCAGCAGCCAAGGGAGACAATCCGATGAGCAGTTCTTC. This sequence joins TRBV3-1 and TRBJ2-1; D uncertain. Per the germline V gene, CDR1 is LGHDT and CDR2 is YNNKEL (reference sequence). The CDR3 is 14 residues long. V gave up 1 base and J gave up 8 bases, with 12 bases separating them.

The sample holds many counts of this clonotype. The genes are TRBV12-3 or TRBV12-4 and TRBJ2-1, with D possibly being TRBD1 or TRBD2 (5 bases each). This CDR3 contains 12 residues. Trimming removed 6 bases at V and 10 bases at J, with 13 bases between. The DNA for the CDR3 is TGTGCCAGCAGCTTATCTGGGGGAGAGCAGTTCTTC. Translation: CASSLSGGEQFF.

This clonotype was seen more than once but under ten times. This rearrangement joins TRBV4-3 to TRBJ2-2; 11 nucleotides line up with TRBD2. Germline CDR1 and CDR2: LGHNA and YSLEER. The length of the CDR3 is 17 residues. Losses at the gene ends were 0 bases for V and 4 bases for J; bases not matched to a gene: 4. The CDR3 region is CASSQDTSGSFTGELFF. In DNA form, the CDR3 reads TGCGCCAGCAGCCAAGATACTAGCGGGAGTTTCACCGGGGAGCTGTTTTTT.

This clonotype was detected only a few times. The chain combines TRBV6-5 with TRBJ2-1; D call uncertain. Trimming removed 2 bases from V and 0 bases from J, with 11 bases in between. This CDR3 has 16 residues. The germline gives CDR1 MNHEY, CDR2 SVGAGI. The CDR3 here is CASSYRPGLSYNEQFF. The CDR3 DNA reads TGTGCCAGCAGTTACCGGCCAGGTCTCTCCTACAATGAGCAGTTCTTC.

There are a few counts of this clonotype. The rearrangement uses TRBV2 and TRBJ2-7; D ambiguous. Germline loops: CDR1 SNHLY, CDR2 FYNNEI. The CDR3 extends over 13 amino acids. Trimming pared 2 bases from V and 3 bases from J, leaving 8 bases between. DNA of the CDR3: TGTGCCAGCAGTGAAAGGGCAATCTACGAGCAGTACTTC. This sequence encodes CASSERAIYEQYF.

This clonotype turned up a few times. The rearrangement uses TRBV7-9 and TRBJ2-7; D possibly corresponds to TRBD2 (6 bases). The V and J ends lost 5 bases and 0 bases respectively, with 14 bases between them. Germline V gives CDR1 SEHNR, CDR2 FQNEAQ (reference sequence). There are 15 residues in the CDR3. For the CDR3, the DNA is TGTGCCAGCAGCCCCCCGGAGGGAAACTCCTACGAGCAGTACTTC. As protein: CASSPPEGNSYEQYF.